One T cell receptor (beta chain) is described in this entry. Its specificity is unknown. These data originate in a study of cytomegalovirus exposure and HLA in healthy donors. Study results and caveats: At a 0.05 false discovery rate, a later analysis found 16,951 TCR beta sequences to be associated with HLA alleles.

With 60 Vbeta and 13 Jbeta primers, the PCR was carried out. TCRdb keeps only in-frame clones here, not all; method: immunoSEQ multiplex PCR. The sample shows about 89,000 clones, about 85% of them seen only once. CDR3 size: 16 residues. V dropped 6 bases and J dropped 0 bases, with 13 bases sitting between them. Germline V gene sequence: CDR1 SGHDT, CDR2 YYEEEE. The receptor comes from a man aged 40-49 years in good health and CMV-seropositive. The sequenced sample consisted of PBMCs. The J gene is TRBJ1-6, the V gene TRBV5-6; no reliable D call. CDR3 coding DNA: TGTGCCAGCACTAACTGGGCGGGCTCCTATAATTCACCCCTCCACTTT. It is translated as CASTNWAGSYNSPLHF.